A selection of T cell receptor beta chains follows, all from one sample in a study of shared clonotypes between healthy human individuals. The protocol was immunoSEQ multiplex PCR, while the TCRdb copy is restricted to in-frame clones and leaves out a portion. Of more than 90,000 clones in the sample, about two thirds were seen once. Input material: memory CD8+ T cells sorted from blood. The receptors originated from a man aged 25-40 years in good health. Each CDR3 is given with its conserved first and last residue. The D gene is left open where the match is weak. Clone sizes are given selectively: once, few, many, or a class where the clone is expanded.

J gene: TRBJ2-3; D gene: TRBD1; clone size: few; V gene: TRBV28; CDR3 protein: CASSLSTGAGTDTQYF; CDR3 DNA: TGTGCCAGCAGTTTATCTACAGGGGCGGGCACAGATACGCAGTATTTT
J gene: TRBJ1-5; D gene: TRBD1; clone size: NA; V gene: TRBV28; CDR3 protein: CASRPFIPGQGLWNQPQHF; CDR3 DNA: TGTGCCAGCAGACCTTTCATCCCGGGACAGGGCCTTTGGAATCAGCCCCAGCATTTT
J gene: TRBJ2-3; D gene: TRBD2; clone size: NA; V gene: TRBV6-6; CDR3 protein: CASSDSAGAPDTQYF; CDR3 DNA: TGTGCCAGCAGTGACTCAGCGGGAGCTCCAGATACGCAGTATTTT
J gene: TRBJ2-1; D gene: NA; clone size: few; V gene: TRBV5-6; CDR3 protein: CASSSDMYNEQFF; CDR3 DNA: TGTGCCAGCAGCTCGGACATGTACAATGAGCAGTTCTTC
J gene: TRBJ2-7; D gene: NA; clone size: once; V gene: TRBV9; CDR3 protein: CASSAVESEQYF; CDR3 DNA: TGTGCCAGCAGCGCCGTCGAGTCCGAGCAGTACTTC
J gene: TRBJ2-1; D gene: TRBD1; clone size: NA; V gene: TRBV7-2; CDR3 protein: CASSFRQGAWGEQFF; CDR3 DNA: TGTGCCAGCAGCTTCAGACAGGGGGCTTGGGGTGAGCAGTTCTTC
J gene: TRBJ2-5; D gene: NA; clone size: once; V gene: TRBV28; CDR3 protein: CASSYEGLAQYF; CDR3 DNA: TGTGCCAGCAGTTACGAAGGGTTGGCCCAGTACTTC
J gene: TRBJ2-1; D gene: TRBD2; clone size: many; V gene: TRBV13; CDR3 protein: CASSTNQDTGTSGPLSYNEQFF; CDR3 DNA: TGTGCCAGCAGTACAAACCAGGACACCGGGACTAGCGGGCCGCTCTCCTACAATGAGCAGTTCTTC
J gene: TRBJ1-2; D gene: TRBD1; clone size: NA; V gene: TRBV29-1; CDR3 protein: CSVESTGGNYGYTF; CDR3 DNA: TGCAGCGTTGAATCAACAGGGGGTAACTATGGCTACACCTTC
J gene: TRBJ2-7; D gene: TRBD1; clone size: NA; V gene: TRBV11-2; CDR3 protein: CASSFWDRSHEQYF; CDR3 DNA: TGTGCCAGCAGCTTCTGGGACAGGTCTCACGAGCAGTACTTC
J gene: TRBJ2-2; D gene: TRBD1; clone size: NA; V gene: TRBV28; CDR3 protein: CASSYGTGGSTGELFF; CDR3 DNA: TGTGCCAGCAGTTATGGGACAGGGGGTAGCACCGGGGAGCTGTTTTTT
J gene: TRBJ2-7; D gene: TRBD2; clone size: once; V gene: TRBV4-1; CDR3 protein: CASSQGGGREGLNEQYF; CDR3 DNA: TGCGCCAGCAGCCAAGGGGGCGGGCGGGAGGGCCTGAACGAGCAGTACTTC
J gene: TRBJ2-7; D gene: TRBD2; clone size: NA; V gene: TRBV2; CDR3 protein: CASVGSGNYYEQYF; CDR3 DNA: TGTGCCAGCGTAGGGAGCGGGAACTACTACGAGCAGTACTTC
J gene: TRBJ2-7; D gene: NA; clone size: NA; V gene: TRBV9; CDR3 protein: CASSPTVSWGYEQYF; CDR3 DNA: TGTGCCAGCAGCCCCACAGTATCTTGGGGCTACGAGCAGTACTTC
J gene: TRBJ2-1; D gene: TRBD2; clone size: NA; V gene: TRBV29-1; CDR3 protein: CSVADWTSSANEQFF; CDR3 DNA: TGCAGCGTTGCGGACTGGACTAGTAGTGCAAATGAGCAGTTCTTC
J gene: TRBJ2-7; D gene: NA; clone size: NA; V gene: TRBV5-5; CDR3 protein: CASSLRAVPSPYEQYF; CDR3 DNA: TGTGCCAGCAGCCTGAGAGCGGTCCCGAGCCCCTACGAGCAGTACTTC
J gene: TRBJ2-7; D gene: TRBD2; clone size: NA; V gene: TRBV4-3; CDR3 protein: CASSHGTSGTPGDEQYF; CDR3 DNA: TGCGCCAGCAGCCATGGGACTAGCGGGACACCCGGAGACGAGCAGTACTTC
J gene: TRBJ2-3; D gene: NA; clone size: NA; V gene: TRBV5-4; CDR3 protein: CASSLKLEISTDTQYF; CDR3 DNA: TGTGCCAGCAGCTTGAAACTAGAAATTTCCACAGATACGCAGTATTTT
J gene: TRBJ2-7; D gene: NA; clone size: NA; V gene: TRBV25-1; CDR3 protein: CASSEIGQSYEQYF; CDR3 DNA: TGTGCCAGCAGTGAAATCGGACAGAGCTACGAGCAGTACTTC
J gene: TRBJ2-3; D gene: NA; clone size: NA; V gene: TRBV14; CDR3 protein: CASSGGDWNTDTQYF; CDR3 DNA: TGTGCCAGCAGCGGAGGGGATTGGAACACAGATACGCAGTATTTT
J gene: TRBJ1-1; D gene: NA; clone size: NA; V gene: TRBV28; CDR3 protein: CAGQDRATYKAFF; CDR3 DNA: TGTGCCGGCCAAGACCGGGCCACGTACAAAGCTTTCTTT
J gene: TRBJ2-1; D gene: NA; clone size: once; V gene: TRBV28; CDR3 protein: CASSPGGIEDEQFF; CDR3 DNA: TGTGCCAGCAGTCCAGGGGGGATCGAGGATGAGCAGTTCTTC
J gene: TRBJ2-3; D gene: TRBD2; clone size: NA; V gene: TRBV5-1; CDR3 protein: CASDVTSSGSRSTDTQYF; CDR3 DNA: TGCGCCAGCGACGTCACCTCGAGCGGGAGTCGAAGCACAGATACGCAGTATTTT
J gene: TRBJ2-6; D gene: TRBD1; clone size: NA; V gene: TRBV5-1; CDR3 protein: CASSGRQGDSGANVLTF; CDR3 DNA: TGCGCCAGCAGCGGGCGACAGGGAGACTCTGGGGCCAACGTCCTGACTTTC
J gene: TRBJ2-1; D gene: NA; clone size: once; V gene: TRBV7-9; CDR3 protein: CASSVDSARDEQFF; CDR3 DNA: TGTGCCAGCAGCGTGGATTCCGCAAGGGATGAGCAGTTCTTC
J gene: TRBJ2-1; D gene: TRBD2; clone size: NA; V gene: TRBV27; CDR3 protein: CASRGGSQWFNNEQFF; CDR3 DNA: TGTGCCAGCAGGGGAGGGAGTCAATGGTTCAATAATGAGCAGTTCTTC
J gene: TRBJ2-2; D gene: NA; clone size: NA; V gene: TRBV27; CDR3 protein: CASSLVQGDHTGELFF; CDR3 DNA: TGTGCCAGCAGTTTAGTTCAGGGAGACCACACCGGGGAGCTGTTTTTT
J gene: TRBJ2-4; D gene: NA; clone size: NA; V gene: TRBV25-1; CDR3 protein: CASSESEGQNIQYF; CDR3 DNA: TGTGCCAGCAGTGAATCAGAGGGACAAAACATTCAGTACTTC
J gene: TRBJ1-2; D gene: TRBD1; clone size: NA; V gene: TRBV28; CDR3 protein: CASSQDRRNYGYTF; CDR3 DNA: TGTGCCAGCAGCCAGGACAGGCGAAACTATGGCTACACCTTC
J gene: TRBJ2-1; D gene: NA; clone size: NA; V gene: TRBV4-1; CDR3 protein: CASSQAASPSYNEQFF; CDR3 DNA: TGCGCCAGCAGCCAAGCGGCTAGCCCCTCCTACAATGAGCAGTTCTTC
J gene: TRBJ2-7; D gene: TRBD2; clone size: NA; V gene: TRBV28; CDR3 protein: CASSLGTSGRHEQYF; CDR3 DNA: TGTGCCAGCAGTTTAGGGACTAGCGGGAGGCACGAGCAGTACTTC
J gene: TRBJ2-3; D gene: NA; clone size: NA; V gene: TRBV28; CDR3 protein: CASRMQGGGRPTDTQYF; CDR3 DNA: TGTGCCAGCAGAATGCAAGGTGGAGGTAGACCCACAGATACGCAGTATTTT
J gene: TRBJ2-7; D gene: NA; clone size: few; V gene: TRBV19; CDR3 protein: CASSIDGGQSSTYF; CDR3 DNA: TGTGCCAGTAGTATAGACGGGGGACAGTCCAGTACGTACTTC
J gene: TRBJ2-7; D gene: TRBD1; clone size: few; V gene: TRBV5-5; CDR3 protein: CASWDSSYEQYF; CDR3 DNA: TGTGCCAGCTGGGACAGCTCCTACGAGCAGTACTTC
J gene: TRBJ2-5; D gene: NA; clone size: NA; V gene: TRBV9; CDR3 protein: CASSVEYAETQYF; CDR3 DNA: TGTGCCAGCAGCGTAGAATATGCAGAGACCCAGTACTTC
J gene: TRBJ2-5; D gene: NA; clone size: NA; V gene: TRBV10-2; CDR3 protein: CASKEVQGSQETQYF; CDR3 DNA: TGCGCCAGCAAGGAGGTGCAGGGGAGTCAAGAGACCCAGTACTTC
J gene: TRBJ2-2; D gene: TRBD1; clone size: NA; V gene: TRBV29-1; CDR3 protein: CSVGTGPTGELFF; CDR3 DNA: TGCAGCGTAGGGACAGGACCCACCGGGGAGCTGTTTTTT
J gene: TRBJ2-2; D gene: NA; clone size: once; V gene: TRBV7-9; CDR3 protein: CASSLMTRDTGELFF; CDR3 DNA: TGTGCCAGCAGCTTAATGACCCGAGACACCGGGGAGCTGTTTTTT
J gene: TRBJ1-1; D gene: NA; clone size: few; V gene: TRBV27; CDR3 protein: CASSLDSNTEAFF; CDR3 DNA: TGTGCCAGCAGCCTCGATTCGAACACTGAAGCTTTCTTT
J gene: TRBJ2-5; D gene: NA; clone size: NA; V gene: TRBV5-4; CDR3 protein: CASSLALSEETQYF; CDR3 DNA: TGTGCCAGCAGCTTGGCCCTGTCTGAAGAGACCCAGTACTTC
J gene: TRBJ2-1; D gene: TRBD1; clone size: NA; V gene: TRBV11-3; CDR3 protein: CASSLVSGTGGPHEQFF; CDR3 DNA: TGTGCCAGCAGCTTAGTATCCGGGACAGGGGGCCCCCATGAGCAGTTCTTC
J gene: TRBJ2-7; D gene: TRBD2; clone size: NA; V gene: TRBV7-8; CDR3 protein: CASSSWTSVAYEQYF; CDR3 DNA: TGTGCCAGCAGCTCATGGACTAGCGTAGCCTACGAGCAGTACTTC
J gene: TRBJ2-7; D gene: NA; clone size: NA; V gene: TRBV10-2; CDR3 protein: CASRAPTYEQYF; CDR3 DNA: TGCGCCAGCAGGGCCCCAACTTACGAGCAGTACTTC
J gene: TRBJ2-1; D gene: NA; clone size: NA; V gene: TRBV25-1; CDR3 protein: CASSESGVGSSYNEQFF; CDR3 DNA: TGTGCCAGCAGTGAATCTGGGGTCGGGAGTTCCTACAATGAGCAGTTCTTC
J gene: TRBJ1-1; D gene: NA; clone size: NA; V gene: TRBV5-5; CDR3 protein: CASSFGMTEAFF; CDR3 DNA: TGTGCCAGCAGCTTCGGTATGACTGAAGCTTTCTTT
J gene: TRBJ2-7; D gene: TRBD2; clone size: NA; V gene: TRBV28; CDR3 protein: CASSPSSGGNSYEQYF; CDR3 DNA: TGTGCCAGCAGCCCCTCCTCGGGGGGAAATTCTTACGAGCAGTACTTC
J gene: TRBJ2-5; D gene: TRBD2; clone size: few; V gene: TRBV29-1; CDR3 protein: CSVDEGLAGDQETQYF; CDR3 DNA: TGCAGCGTTGATGAGGGACTAGCGGGAGACCAAGAGACCCAGTACTTC
J gene: TRBJ2-7; D gene: TRBD1; clone size: many; V gene: TRBV25-1; CDR3 protein: CASTPGTGNEQYF; CDR3 DNA: TGTGCCAGCACCCCCGGGACAGGGAACGAGCAGTACTTC
J gene: TRBJ2-7; D gene: NA; clone size: NA; V gene: TRBV18; CDR3 protein: CASSPTVDWGQYF; CDR3 DNA: TGTGCCAGCTCACCCACGGTCGACTGGGGGCAGTACTTC
J gene: TRBJ1-2; D gene: NA; clone size: NA; V gene: TRBV7-9; CDR3 protein: CASSLFDSYGYTF; CDR3 DNA: TGTGCCAGCAGCTTGTTCGACAGCTATGGCTACACCTTC
J gene: TRBJ2-7; D gene: NA; clone size: NA; V gene: TRBV7-6; CDR3 protein: CASSPNHYEQYF; CDR3 DNA: TGTGCCAGCAGCCCTAACCACTACGAGCAGTACTTC
J gene: TRBJ2-1; D gene: NA; clone size: NA; V gene: TRBV5-1; CDR3 protein: CASSLLLNEQFF; CDR3 DNA: TGCGCCAGCAGCTTGCTATTAAATGAGCAGTTCTTC
J gene: TRBJ1-5; D gene: TRBD1; clone size: NA; V gene: TRBV19; CDR3 protein: CASSHRGGDQPQHF; CDR3 DNA: TGTGCCAGTAGTCACAGGGGGGGGGATCAGCCCCAGCATTTT
J gene: TRBJ1-5; D gene: NA; clone size: few; V gene: TRBV25-1; CDR3 protein: CASSGGADQPQHF; CDR3 DNA: TGTGCCAGCAGTGGCGGGGCCGATCAGCCCCAGCATTTT
J gene: TRBJ2-2; D gene: TRBD2; clone size: NA; V gene: TRBV4-1; CDR3 protein: CASSPIPGVRTRGDTGELFF; CDR3 DNA: TGCGCCAGCAGCCCCATCCCGGGGGTTCGGACTAGAGGGGACACCGGGGAGCTGTTTTTT